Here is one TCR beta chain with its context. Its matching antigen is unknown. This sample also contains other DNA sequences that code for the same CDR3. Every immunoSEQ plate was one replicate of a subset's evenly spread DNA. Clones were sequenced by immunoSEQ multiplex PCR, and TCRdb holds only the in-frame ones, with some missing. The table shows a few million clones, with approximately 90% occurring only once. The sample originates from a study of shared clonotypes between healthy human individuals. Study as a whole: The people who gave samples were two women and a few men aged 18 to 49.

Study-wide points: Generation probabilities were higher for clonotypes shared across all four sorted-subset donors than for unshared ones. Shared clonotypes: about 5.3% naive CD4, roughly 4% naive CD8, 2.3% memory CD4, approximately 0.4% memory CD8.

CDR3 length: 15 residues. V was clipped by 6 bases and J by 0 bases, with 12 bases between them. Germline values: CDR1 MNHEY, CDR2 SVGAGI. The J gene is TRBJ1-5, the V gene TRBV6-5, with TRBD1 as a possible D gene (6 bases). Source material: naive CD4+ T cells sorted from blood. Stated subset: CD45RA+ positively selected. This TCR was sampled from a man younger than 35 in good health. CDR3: CASRPDRVSNQPQHF. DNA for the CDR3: TGTGCCAGCAGACCGGACAGAGTTAGCAATCAGCCCCAGCATTTT.